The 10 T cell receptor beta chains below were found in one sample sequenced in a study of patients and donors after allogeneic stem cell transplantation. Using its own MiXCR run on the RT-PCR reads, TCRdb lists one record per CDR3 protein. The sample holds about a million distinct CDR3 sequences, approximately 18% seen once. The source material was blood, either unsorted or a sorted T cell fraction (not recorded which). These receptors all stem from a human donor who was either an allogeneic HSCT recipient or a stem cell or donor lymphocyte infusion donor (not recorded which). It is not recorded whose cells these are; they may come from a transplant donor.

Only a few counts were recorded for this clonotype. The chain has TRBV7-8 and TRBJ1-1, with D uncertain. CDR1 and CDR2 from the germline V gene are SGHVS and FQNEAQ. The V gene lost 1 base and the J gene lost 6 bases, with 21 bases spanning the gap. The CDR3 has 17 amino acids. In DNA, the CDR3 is TGTGCCAGCAGCTTAGTAAGGGTCGACCGTAGGATGGCTGAAGCTTTCTTT. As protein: CASSLVRVDRRMAEAFF.

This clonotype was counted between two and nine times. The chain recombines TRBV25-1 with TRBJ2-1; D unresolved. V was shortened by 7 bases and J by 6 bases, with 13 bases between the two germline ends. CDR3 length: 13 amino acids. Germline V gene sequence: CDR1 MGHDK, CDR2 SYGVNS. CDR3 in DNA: TGTGCCAGCACGAACGGCTTCGTCAATGAGCAGTTCTTC. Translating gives CASTNGFVNEQFF.

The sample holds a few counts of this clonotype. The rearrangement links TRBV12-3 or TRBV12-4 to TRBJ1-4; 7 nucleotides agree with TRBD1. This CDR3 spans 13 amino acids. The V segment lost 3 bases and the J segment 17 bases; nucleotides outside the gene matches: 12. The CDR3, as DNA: TGTGCCAGCAGTTTTTTCAAATCTGGGACAGCCTTTTTT. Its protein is CASSFFKSGTAFF.

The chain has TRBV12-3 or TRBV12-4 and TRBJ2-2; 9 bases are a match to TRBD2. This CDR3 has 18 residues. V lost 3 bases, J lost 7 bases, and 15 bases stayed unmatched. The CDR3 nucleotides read TGTGCCAGCAGTTTGGTTAGCGGGGGCCGAGAGGTGCGCGGGGAGCTGTTTTTT. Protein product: CASSLVSGGREVRGELFF.

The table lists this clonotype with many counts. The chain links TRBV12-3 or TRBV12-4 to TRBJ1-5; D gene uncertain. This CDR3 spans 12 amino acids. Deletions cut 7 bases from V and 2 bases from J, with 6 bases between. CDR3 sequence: CASNQGNQPQHF. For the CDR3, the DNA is TGTGCCAGCAACCAGGGCAATCAGCCCCAGCATTTT.

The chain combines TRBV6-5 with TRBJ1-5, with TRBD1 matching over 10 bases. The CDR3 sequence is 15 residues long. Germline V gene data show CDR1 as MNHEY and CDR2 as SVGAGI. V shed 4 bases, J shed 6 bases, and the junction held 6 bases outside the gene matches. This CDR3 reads CASSSGQGFSQPQHF. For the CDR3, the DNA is TGTGCCAGCAGTTCGGGACAGGGGTTTAGTCAGCCCCAGCATTTT.

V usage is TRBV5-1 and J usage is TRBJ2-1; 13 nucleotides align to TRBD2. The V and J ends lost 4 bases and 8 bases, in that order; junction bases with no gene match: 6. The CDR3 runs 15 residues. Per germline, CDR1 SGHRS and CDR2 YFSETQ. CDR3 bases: TGCGCCAGCAGCCAAACTAGCGGGGGGGCAGATGAGCAGTTCTTC. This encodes CASSQTSGGADEQFF. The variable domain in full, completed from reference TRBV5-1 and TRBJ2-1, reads KAGVTQTPRYLIKTRGQQVTLSCSPISGHRSVSWYQQTPGQGLQFLFEYFSETQRNKGNFPGRFSGRQFSNSRSEMNVSTLELGDSALYLCASSQTSGGADEQFFGPGTRLTVL.

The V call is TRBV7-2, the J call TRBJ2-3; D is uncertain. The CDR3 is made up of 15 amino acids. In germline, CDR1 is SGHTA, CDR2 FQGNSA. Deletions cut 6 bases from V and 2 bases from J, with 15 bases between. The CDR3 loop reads CASRGDSWTTDTQYF. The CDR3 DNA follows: TGTGCCAGCAGAGGTGACTCGTGGACCACAGATACGCAGTATTTT.

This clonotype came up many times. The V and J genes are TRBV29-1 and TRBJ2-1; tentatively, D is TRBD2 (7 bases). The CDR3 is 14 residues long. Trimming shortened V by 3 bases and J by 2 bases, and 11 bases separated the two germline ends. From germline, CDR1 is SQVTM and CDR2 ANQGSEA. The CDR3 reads CSVEGGTTYNEQFF. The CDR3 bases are TGCAGCGTTGAGGGGGGGACAACCTACAATGAGCAGTTCTTC.

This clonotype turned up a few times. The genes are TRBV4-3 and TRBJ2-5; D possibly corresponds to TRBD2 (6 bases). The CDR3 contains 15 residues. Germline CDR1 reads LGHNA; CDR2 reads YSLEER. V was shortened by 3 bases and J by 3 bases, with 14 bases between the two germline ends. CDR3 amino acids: CASSQDGTAEETQYF. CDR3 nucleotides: TGCGCCAGCAGCCAGGACGGGACTGCCGAAGAGACCCAGTACTTC.